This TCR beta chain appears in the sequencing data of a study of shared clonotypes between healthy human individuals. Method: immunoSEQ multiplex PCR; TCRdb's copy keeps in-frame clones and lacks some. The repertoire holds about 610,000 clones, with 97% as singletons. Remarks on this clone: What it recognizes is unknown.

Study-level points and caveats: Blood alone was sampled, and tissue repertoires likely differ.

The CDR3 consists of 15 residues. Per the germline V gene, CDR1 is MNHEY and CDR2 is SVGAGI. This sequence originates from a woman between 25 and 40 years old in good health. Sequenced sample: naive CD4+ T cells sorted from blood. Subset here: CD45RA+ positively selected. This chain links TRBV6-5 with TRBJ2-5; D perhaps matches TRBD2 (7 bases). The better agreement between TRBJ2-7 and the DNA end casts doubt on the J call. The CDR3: CASSRGRGVKDEQYF. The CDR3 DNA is TGTGCCAGCAGCAGGGGACGGGGGGTTAAGGACGAGCAGTACTTC.